A few counts support the clone carrying this T cell receptor (beta chain). The sample belongs to a study of identical twins. CDR3 length: 15 amino acids. Germline lookup yields CDR1 WSHSY and CDR2 SAAADI. Trimming shortened V by 3 bases and J by 11 bases, and 19 bases separated the two germline ends. No donor was unhealthy or non-Caucasian. The authors used template switching to add a universal primer site and gave cDNA unique molecular identifiers. Each CDR3 protein gets one entry after TCRdb re-called the 5' RACE reads with MiXCR. The top ten clones hold 0.52% of a sample with 450,000 or so distinct CDR3 sequences, 12% to 15% of them seen once. The sample was also reused in another study, on yellow fever vaccine responses in identical twins.

The chain uses TRBV10-2 and TRBJ1-4, with D perhaps matching TRBD1 (6 bases). The receptor was derived from a woman younger than 35 in good health. Sequences were obtained from CD4+ T cells sorted from blood. The CDR3 sequence: CASSDLDRSLSKLFF. CDR3 coding DNA: TGCGCCAGCAGTGACCTAGACAGGAGCCTGTCGAAACTGTTTTTT.